The 5 T cell receptor beta chains below were found in one sample sequenced in a study of cytomegalovirus exposure and HLA in healthy donors. 13 Jbeta primers and 60 Vbeta primers were used for the PCR. TCRdb's copy holds only in-frame clones and misses some; the assay was immunoSEQ multiplex PCR. This table lists about 96,000 clones. Input material: PBMCs. These TCRs come from a woman under 40 in good health and CMV-seronegative.

The genes are TRBV14 and TRBJ1-1, with 7 positions matching TRBD1. The CDR3 covers 15 residues. The V and J ends lost 0 bases and 9 bases, in that order; junction bases with no gene match: 10. CDR1 SGHDN and CDR2 FVKESK come from the germline V gene. The CDR3 region is CASSQDWGTAVKAFF. In DNA, the CDR3 is TGTGCCAGCAGCCAAGATTGGGGGACAGCCGTCAAAGCTTTCTTT.

The chain joins TRBV5-1 to TRBJ1-1; D remains unclear. Germline CDR1 and CDR2: SGHRS and YFSETQ. The CDR3 is 15 amino acids. The ends were cut back, 0 bases at V and 1 base at J, with 10 bases in the middle. In DNA form, the CDR3 reads TGCGCCAGCAGCTTGGCCGCCGCGAAGAACACTGAAGCTTTCTTT. Amino acids: CASSLAAAKNTEAFF.

V usage is TRBV5-1 and J usage is TRBJ2-5; 8 bases are a match to TRBD1. This CDR3 is 15 amino acids long. Germline-derived CDR1 and CDR2 are SGHRS and YFSETQ. V shed 2 bases, J shed 2 bases, and the junction held 5 bases outside the gene matches. CDR3: CASSLVGQGQETQYF. DNA for the CDR3: TGCGCCAGCAGCTTAGTCGGACAGGGACAAGAGACCCAGTACTTC.

The chain joins TRBV7-6 to TRBJ1-4; TRBD1 matches at 7 bases. Germline V CDR1 and CDR2: SGHVS, FNYEAQ. The ends lost 5 bases at V and 8 bases at J; junction bases unmatched: 8. The CDR3 is 14 residues long. This chain's CDR3 is CASSLKQGNEKLFF. Written as DNA, the CDR3 is TGTGCCAGCAGCCTCAAACAGGGGAACGAAAAACTGTTTTTT.

The chain combines TRBV19 with TRBJ1-1, with D maybe TRBD1 (5 bases). Trimming removed 5 bases from V and 0 bases from J, with 10 bases in between. Per the germline V gene, CDR1 is LNHDA and CDR2 is SQIVND (reference sequence). The CDR3 runs to 14 residues. CDR3 sequence (DNA): TGTGCCAGTAGTTTCGTAGGGGTGAACACTGAAGCTTTCTTT. This translates into CASSFVGVNTEAFF. The entire variable domain, with the rest obtained from reference TRBV19 and TRBJ1-1, is as follows: DGGITQSPKYLFRKEGQNVTLSCEQNLNHDAMYWYRQDPGQGLRLIYYSQIVNDFQKGDIAEGYSVSREKKESFPLTVTSAQKNPTAFYLCASSFVGVNTEAFFGQGTRLTVV.